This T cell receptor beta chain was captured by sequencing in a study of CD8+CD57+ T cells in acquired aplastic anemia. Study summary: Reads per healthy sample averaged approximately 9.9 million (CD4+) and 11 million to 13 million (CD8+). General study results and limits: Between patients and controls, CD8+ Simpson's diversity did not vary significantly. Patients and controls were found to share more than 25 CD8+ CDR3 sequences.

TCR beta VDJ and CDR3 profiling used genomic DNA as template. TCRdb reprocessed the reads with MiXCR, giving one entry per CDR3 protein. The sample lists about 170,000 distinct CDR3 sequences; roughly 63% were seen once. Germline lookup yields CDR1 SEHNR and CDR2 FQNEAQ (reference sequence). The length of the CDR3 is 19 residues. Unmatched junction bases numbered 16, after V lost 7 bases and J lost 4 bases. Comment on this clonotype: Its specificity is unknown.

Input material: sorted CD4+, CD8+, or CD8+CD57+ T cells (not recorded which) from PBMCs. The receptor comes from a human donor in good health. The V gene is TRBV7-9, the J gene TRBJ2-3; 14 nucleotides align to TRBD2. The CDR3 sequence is CASTPGTSGRDGFADTQYF. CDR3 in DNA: TGTGCCAGCACCCCAGGGACTAGCGGGAGAGATGGTTTCGCAGATACGCAGTATTTT.